This T cell receptor (beta chain) was obtained from a study of blood T cells in healthy people across ages. V lost 3 bases and J lost 5, with 21 bases in between. The CDR3 is 16 residues long. CDR1 and CDR2 (germline): SGHDT, YYEEEE. This clonotype has a count of ten or more. A second PCR, run for roughly 7 to 11 cycles, used a sample-barcoded 5' primer plus a J-beta primer mix. TCRdb redid the calling of the 5' RACE reads with MiXCR, one entry per CDR3 protein. This sample carries some 1.7 million distinct CDR3 sequences, roughly 28% of them seen once, and the ten largest clones take more than 6%. The sequenced sample consisted of blood. The TCR sequence derives from a woman aged 25-40 years in good health. The gene calls are TRBV5-6 and TRBJ2-7; D may be TRBD2 (5 bases). For the CDR3, the DNA is TGTGCCAGCAGCTGGAGGTTGGCTAGCTGGGAAGACGAGCAGTACTTC. It yields the protein CASSWRLASWEDEQYF.